These 15 T cell receptor beta chains came from one sample sequenced in a study of blood T cell repertoires in COVID-19. Data came from immunoSEQ multiplex PCR; TCRdb stores just in-frame clones and leaves some out. The repertoire holds 160,000 or so clones, roughly 87% seen once, with roughly 1.2% in the top ten. Sequences were obtained from PBMCs or T cells enriched from blood (not recorded which). These receptors all come from a human donor with acute COVID-19. The donor label of this sample is uncertain.

The chain is built from TRBV10-3 and TRBJ2-5; a possible D gene is TRBD2 (6 bases). The CDR3 sequence is 14 residues long. The V gene's germline CDR1 is ENHRY and CDR2 SYGVKD. Trimming removed 10 bases from V and 3 bases from J, with 18 bases in between. DNA of the CDR3: TGTGCCACGGGCTCGGGGCGCGGGGAAGAGACCCAGTACTTC. Its protein product is CATGSGRGEETQYF.

The chain has TRBV4-1 and TRBJ2-2, with D perhaps matching TRBD2 (5 bases). The V and J ends lost 1 base and 13 bases respectively, with 13 bases between them. CDR3 length equals 13 residues. The germline V gene encodes CDR1 MGHRA and CDR2 YSYEKL. The CDR3 loop reads CASSQGRSEGLFF. CDR3 bases: TGCGCCAGCAGCCAAGGGCGTAGCGAGGGGCTGTTTTTT.

In its sample, this clone was seen once. This sequence joins TRBV5-1 and TRBJ1-1, with TRBD1 identical over 7 bases. CDR3 length: 18 amino acids. J was trimmed by 0 bases and V by 4 bases; bases with no gene match: 15. The V gene's germline CDR1 is SGHRS and CDR2 YFSETQ. In DNA form, the CDR3 reads TGCGCCAGCAGCAAGGCAACCGGGACAGTCACTATGAACACTGAAGCTTTCTTT. It yields the protein CASSKATGTVTMNTEAFF. The whole variable domain, filled in from reference TRBV5-1 and TRBJ1-1, reads KAGVTQTPRYLIKTRGQQVTLSCSPISGHRSVSWYQQTPGQGLQFLFEYFSETQRNKGNFPGRFSGRQFSNSRSEMNVSTLELGDSALYLCASSKATGTVTMNTEAFFGQGTRLTVV.

This chain joins TRBV7-9 and TRBJ1-1; D gene unclear. The ends were cut back, 5 bases at V and 1 base at J, with 2 bases in the middle. CDR1 and CDR2 from the germline V gene are SEHNR and FQNEAQ (reference sequence). This CDR3 contains 11 residues. The CDR3 bases are TGTGCCAGCAGCCGGAACACTGAAGCTTTCTTT. This translates into CASSRNTEAFF.

The rearrangement joins TRBV6-5 to TRBJ1-6; a possible D gene is TRBD1 (6 bases). The CDR3 is made up of 15 amino acids. Germline V lookup: CDR1 MNHEY, CDR2 SVGAGI. Trimming took 6 bases from V and 1 from J, leaving 10 bases between them. In DNA form, the CDR3 reads TGTGCCAGCAGGAGGGGGGGGTCCTATAATTCACCCCTCCACTTT. Its translation is CASRRGGSYNSPLHF.

This chain joins TRBV5-6 and TRBJ1-6; 8 nucleotides agree with TRBD1. Germline loops: CDR1 SGHDT, CDR2 YYEEEE. CDR3 length: 15 residues. Germline trimming cut 1 base from V and 9 bases from J; bases unmatched to any gene: 6. This chain's CDR3 is CASSLFLRGPSPLHF. The CDR3 nucleotides are TGTGCCAGCAGCTTGTTCCTCAGGGGGCCTTCACCCCTCCACTTT.

A few counts support this clone. The gene calls are TRBV7-7 and TRBJ2-5; D ambiguous. The CDR3 covers 15 residues. Trimming left V 3 bases short and J 2 bases short, with 13 bases between. Germline V gene lookup returns CDR1 SSHAT and CDR2 FNYEAQ (reference sequence). The CDR3: CASSFKAGGQETQYF. The CDR3 DNA reads as TGTGCCAGCAGCTTTAAAGCAGGTGGACAAGAGACCCAGTACTTC.

This chain links TRBV4-1 with TRBJ2-3; D possibly corresponds to TRBD2 (5 bases). This CDR3 contains 12 residues. The germline V gene encodes CDR1 MGHRA and CDR2 YSYEKL. V was cut by 1 base and J by 6 bases, with 5 bases left in between. The CDR3 DNA sequence: TGCGCCAGCAGCCAAGGAGGGGATACGCAGTATTTT. Its protein is CASSQGGDTQYF.

The chain employs TRBV9 and TRBJ2-1; TRBD2 is a possible D gene (7 bases). Trimming stripped 0 bases from V and 4 bases from J, with 14 bases between. Germline V gives CDR1 SGDLS, CDR2 YYNGEE. This CDR3 has 16 residues. The CDR3 loop reads CASSVGGGGLYNEQFF. For the CDR3, the DNA is TGTGCCAGCAGCGTAGGTGGCGGGGGCCTTTACAATGAGCAGTTCTTC.

The V and J genes are TRBV24-1 and TRBJ2-2; D perhaps matches TRBD1 (6 bases). The CDR3 is 15 residues long. Trimming removed 7 bases from V and 0 bases from J, with 11 bases in between. Germline CDR1 reads KGHDR; CDR2 reads SFDVKD. CDR3 in amino acids: CATSSGAPNTGELFF. Written as DNA, the CDR3 is TGTGCCACCAGCTCAGGGGCCCCGAACACCGGGGAGCTGTTTTTT.

The chain carries TRBV5-1 and TRBJ2-7; 8 bases line up with TRBD2. In germline, CDR1 is SGHRS, CDR2 YFSETQ. The trim removed 7 bases at V and 2 bases at J, leaving 8 bases unmatched. This CDR3 has 14 amino acids. This CDR3 reads CASGWAGGPYEQYF. The CDR3 bases are TGCGCCAGCGGGTGGGCGGGGGGACCCTACGAGCAGTACTTC. Looking up the rest from reference TRBV5-1 and TRBJ2-7 gives the full variable domain: KAGVTQTPRYLIKTRGQQVTLSCSPISGHRSVSWYQQTPGQGLQFLFEYFSETQRNKGNFPGRFSGRQFSNSRSEMNVSTLELGDSALYLCASGWAGGPYEQYFGPGTRLTVT.

The chain links TRBV7-7 to TRBJ2-5, with 10 nucleotides matching TRBD2. The CDR3 covers 15 residues. With V trimmed by 5 bases and J by 8 bases, 11 bases remained unmatched. The germline V gene has CDR1 SSHAT and CDR2 FNYEAQ (reference sequence). CDR3 protein: CASSVTSGSLVTQYF. The CDR3 DNA reads as TGTGCCAGCAGCGTGACTAGCGGGTCCCTCGTTACCCAGTACTTC.

This clone has just one count. The chain joins TRBV10-3 to TRBJ2-3; 7 bases are shared with TRBD2. The CDR3 contains 15 residues. J gave up 3 bases and V 2 bases, and 5 bases lay outside the gene matches. The germline gives CDR1 ENHRY, CDR2 SYGVKD. CDR3 sequence (DNA): TGTGCCATCAGTGAGCGCTGGGAGGGTACAGATACGCAGTATTTT. Translation gives CAISERWEGTDTQYF.

The rearrangement joins TRBV6-4 to TRBJ2-1, with 8 bases fitting TRBD2. Germline V gene lookup returns CDR1 MRHNA and CDR2 SNTAGT. The J segment lost 0 bases and the V segment lost 1 base, leaving 2 bases of the junction unmatched. The CDR3 sequence is 16 residues long. The CDR3 protein is CASSDFGGASYNEQFF. The CDR3 DNA is TGTGCCAGCAGTGACTTCGGGGGGGCCTCCTACAATGAGCAGTTCTTC.

On this clone: The junction shows a germline mismatch at one end, possibly a read error. The V and J genes are TRBV10-3 and TRBJ1-2, with D possibly matching TRBD1 (5 bases). This CDR3 has 12 residues. CDR1 is ENHRY, CDR2 SYGVKD, per germline. This chain's CDR3 is CAISVREYGYTF. The CDR3 DNA follows: TGTGCCATAAGTGTCAGGGAATATGGCTACACCTTC.